The 9 T cell receptor beta chains listed next were all sequenced from one sample in a study of T-cell memory formation after mild COVID-19. TCRdb re-analysed the 5' RACE reads in MiXCR, keeping a single row per CDR3 protein. The sample has roughly 190,000 distinct CDR3 sequences; around 18% are singletons. Specimen: PBMCs or a T cell subset sorted from them (not recorded which). All receptors come from an adult woman who had mild COVID-19 (a few samples of this study predate the infection). Cell type and time point are not known.

Details on this clonotype: Because it lacks the conserved phenylalanine or tryptophan at the end, this CDR3 is likely a read error. Because the CDR3's place on the DNA is in doubt, the DNA is left out and the CDR3 is given as listed by TCRdb. J is TRBJ1-4 and V is TRBV7-9; TRBD1, the table's D call, was not compared with the DNA. Germline V CDR1 and CDR2: SEHNR, FQNEAQ (reference sequence). The CDR3 has 12 amino acids, counting both end residues. The CDR3 reads CASSFSGQGAAV.

This clonotype was counted only a few times. The chain links TRBV9 to TRBJ2-3; D perhaps matches TRBD1 (6 bases). V dropped 0 bases and J dropped 1 base, with 9 bases sitting between them. The CDR3 extends over 15 amino acids. Per germline, CDR1 SGDLS and CDR2 YYNGEE. CDR3 DNA: TGTGCCAGCAGCGTAGCACAGGGAGGCACAGATACGCAGTATTTT. The encoded protein is CASSVAQGGTDTQYF.

The chain recombines TRBV24-1 with TRBJ2-1, with no clear D. This CDR3 region has 14 residues. The germline V gene has CDR1 KGHDR and CDR2 SFDVKD. Trimming shortened V by 2 bases and J by 3 bases, and 7 bases separated the two germline ends. The CDR3 nucleotides read TGTGCCACCAGTGATTACAGAGACTACAATGAGCAGTTCTTC. Its protein product is CATSDYRDYNEQFF.

This clonotype was counted a few times. This chain connects TRBV7-8 to TRBJ2-7; D is possibly TRBD1 (6 bases). Germline CDR1 SGHVS, CDR2 FQNEAQ. There are 14 residues in the CDR3. Trimming took 1 base from V and 7 from J, leaving 14 bases between them. The CDR3 DNA reads TGTGCCAGCAGCTTAGGCAGGGGACCCCTGGAGCAGTACTTC. Protein: CASSLGRGPLEQYF.

This clonotype was observed at least ten times. The CDR3 loop reads CSVGRWGVEQYF. CDR3 in DNA: TGCAGCGTTGGTAGATGGGGGGTCGAGCAGTACTTC. The chain employs TRBV29-1 and TRBJ2-7, with D maybe TRBD2 (6 bases). From germline, CDR1 is SQVTM and CDR2 ANQGSEA. The CDR3 runs 12 residues. V dropped 4 bases and J dropped 6 bases, with 13 bases sitting between them.

The table lists this clonotype with a few counts. This chain joins TRBV12-3 or TRBV12-4 and TRBJ2-7; tentative D call: TRBD1 (6 bases). V was clipped by 5 bases and J by 6 bases, with 14 bases between them. The CDR3 is 13 amino acids. CDR3 in DNA: TGTGCCAGCAGTACCCACTCAGGGGTCGAGCAGTACTTC. Translation gives CASSTHSGVEQYF.

The gene calls are TRBV7-9 and TRBJ2-5; 7 nucleotides align to TRBD2. This CDR3 region has 15 residues. CDR1 is SEHNR and CDR2 is FQNEAQ in the germline V gene (reference sequence). V was clipped by 3 bases and J by 5 bases; unmatched bases: 9. The CDR3 nucleotides are TGTGCCAGCAGCTTGGATAGCGGGCGCGGGGAGACCCAGTACTTC. This sequence encodes CASSLDSGRGETQYF.

V usage is TRBV7-9 and J usage is TRBJ1-2; unclear D gene. Germline lookup yields CDR1 SEHNR and CDR2 FQNEAQ (reference sequence). V was pared by 5 bases and J by 2 bases, with 18 bases between. This CDR3 spans 16 amino acids. The CDR3 sequence: CASSPPPADGNYGYTF. The CDR3 region has the DNA TGTGCCAGCAGCCCCCCTCCGGCGGACGGCAACTATGGCTACACCTTC.

This clonotype has at least ten counts. The chain joins TRBV27 to TRBJ1-2; perhaps TRBD1 as D (6 bases). The V end was cut by 1 base, the J end by 4 bases, with 16 bases between. CDR1 and CDR2 from the germline V gene are MNHEY and SMNVEV (reference sequence). There are 16 residues in the CDR3. This CDR3 reads CASSLYATGSTYGYTF. CDR3 bases: TGTGCCAGCAGTTTATATGCTACAGGGAGCACCTATGGCTACACCTTC.